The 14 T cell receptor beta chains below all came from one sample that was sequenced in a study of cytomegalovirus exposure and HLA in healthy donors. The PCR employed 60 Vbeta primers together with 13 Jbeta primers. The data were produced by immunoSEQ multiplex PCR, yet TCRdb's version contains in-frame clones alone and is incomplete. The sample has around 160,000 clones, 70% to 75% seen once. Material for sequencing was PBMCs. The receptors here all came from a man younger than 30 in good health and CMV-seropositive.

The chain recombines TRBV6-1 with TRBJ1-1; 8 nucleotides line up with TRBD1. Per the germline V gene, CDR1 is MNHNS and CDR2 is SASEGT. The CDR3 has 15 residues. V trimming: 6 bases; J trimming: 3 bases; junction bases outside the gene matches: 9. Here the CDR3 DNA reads TGTGCCAGCAGGTCCCCGGGCAGGGGGCACACTGAAGCTTTCTTT. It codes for CASRSPGRGHTEAFF.

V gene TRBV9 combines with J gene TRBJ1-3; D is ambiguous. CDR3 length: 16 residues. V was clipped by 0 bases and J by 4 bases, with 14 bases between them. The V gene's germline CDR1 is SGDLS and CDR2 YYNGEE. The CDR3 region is CASSVALLGAGNTIYF. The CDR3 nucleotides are TGTGCCAGCAGCGTAGCCCTACTAGGTGCCGGAAACACCATATATTTT.

The CDR3 is CASMQAAPGELFF. CDR3 in DNA: TGTGCCAGTATGCAAGCCGCGCCCGGGGAGCTGTTTTTT. This chain connects TRBV19 to TRBJ2-2; no firm D call. From germline, CDR1 is LNHDA and CDR2 SQIVND (reference sequence). The CDR3 is made up of 13 amino acids. V was pared by 7 bases and J by 6 bases, with 12 bases between.

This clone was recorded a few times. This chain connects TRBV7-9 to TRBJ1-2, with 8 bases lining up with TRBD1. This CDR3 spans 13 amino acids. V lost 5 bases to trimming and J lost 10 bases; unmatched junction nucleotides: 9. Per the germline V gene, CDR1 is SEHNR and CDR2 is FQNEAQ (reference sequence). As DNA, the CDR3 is TGTGCCAGCAGCCCGGTCACAGGGGGACTCTACACCTTC. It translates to CASSPVTGGLYTF.

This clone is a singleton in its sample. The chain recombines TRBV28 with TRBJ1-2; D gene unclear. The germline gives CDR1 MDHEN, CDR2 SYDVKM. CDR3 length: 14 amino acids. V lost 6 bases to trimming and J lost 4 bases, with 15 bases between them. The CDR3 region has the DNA TGTGCCAGCAGGCCTCGATGGCTTCTCTATGGCTACACCTTC. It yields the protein CASRPRWLLYGYTF.

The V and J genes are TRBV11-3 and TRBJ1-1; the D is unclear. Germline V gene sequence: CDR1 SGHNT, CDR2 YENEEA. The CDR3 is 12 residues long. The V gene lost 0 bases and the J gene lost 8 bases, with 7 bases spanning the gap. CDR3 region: CASSLDPLEAFF. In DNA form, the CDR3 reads TGTGCCAGCAGCTTAGACCCACTCGAAGCTTTCTTT.

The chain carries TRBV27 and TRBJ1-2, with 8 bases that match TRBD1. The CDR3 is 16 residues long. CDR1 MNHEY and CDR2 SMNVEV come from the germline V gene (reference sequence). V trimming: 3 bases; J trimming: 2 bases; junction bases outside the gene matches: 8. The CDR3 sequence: CASSFKSGGPNYGYTF. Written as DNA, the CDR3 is TGTGCCAGCAGTTTTAAGTCAGGGGGCCCAAACTATGGCTACACCTTC.

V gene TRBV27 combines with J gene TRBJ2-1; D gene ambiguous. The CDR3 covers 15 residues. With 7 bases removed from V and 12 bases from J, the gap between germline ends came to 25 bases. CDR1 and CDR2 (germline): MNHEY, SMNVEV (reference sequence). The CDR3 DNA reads TGTGCCAGCACCGCGCCTACGTCTGGGCTTAGGCGGCAGTTCTTC. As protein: CASTAPTSGLRRQFF.

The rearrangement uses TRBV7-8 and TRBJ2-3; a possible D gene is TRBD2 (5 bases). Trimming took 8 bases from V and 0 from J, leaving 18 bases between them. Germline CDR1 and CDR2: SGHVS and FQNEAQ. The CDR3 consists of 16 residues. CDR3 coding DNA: TGTGCCAGCCTAGCAGGTTCCCACTCTAGCACAGATACGCAGTATTTT. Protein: CASLAGSHSSTDTQYF.

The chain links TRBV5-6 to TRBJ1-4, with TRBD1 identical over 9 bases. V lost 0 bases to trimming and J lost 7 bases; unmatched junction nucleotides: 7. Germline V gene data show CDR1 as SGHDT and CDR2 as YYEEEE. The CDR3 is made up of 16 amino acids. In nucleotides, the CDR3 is TGTGCCAGCAGCTTGGTCCCGGGACAGGGACGTGAAAAACTGTTTTTT. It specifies CASSLVPGQGREKLFF. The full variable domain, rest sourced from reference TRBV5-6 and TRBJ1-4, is DAGVTQSPTHLIKTRGQQVTLRCSPKSGHDTVSWYQQALGQGPQFIFQYYEEEERQRGNFPDRFSGHQFPNYSSELNVNALLLGDSALYLCASSLVPGQGREKLFFGSGTQLSVL.

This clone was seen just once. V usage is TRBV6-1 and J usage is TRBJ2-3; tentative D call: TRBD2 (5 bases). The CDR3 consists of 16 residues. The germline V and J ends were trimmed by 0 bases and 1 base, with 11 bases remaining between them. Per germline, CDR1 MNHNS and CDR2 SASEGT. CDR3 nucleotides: TGTGCCAGCAGTGAAGCGCGAGGGCCGGGCACAGATACGCAGTATTTT. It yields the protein CASSEARGPGTDTQYF.

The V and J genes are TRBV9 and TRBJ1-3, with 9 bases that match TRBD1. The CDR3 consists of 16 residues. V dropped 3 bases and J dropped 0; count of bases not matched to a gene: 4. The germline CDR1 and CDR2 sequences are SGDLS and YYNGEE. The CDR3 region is CASSAGQGGSGNTIYF. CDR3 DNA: TGTGCCAGCAGCGCGGGACAGGGCGGCTCTGGAAACACCATATATTTT. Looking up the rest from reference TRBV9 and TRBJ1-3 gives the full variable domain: DSGVTQTPKHLITATGQRVTLRCSPRSGDLSVYWYQQSLDQGLQFLIQYYNGEERAKGNILERFSAQQFPDLHSELNLSSLELGDSALYFCASSAGQGGSGNTIYFGEGSWLTVV.

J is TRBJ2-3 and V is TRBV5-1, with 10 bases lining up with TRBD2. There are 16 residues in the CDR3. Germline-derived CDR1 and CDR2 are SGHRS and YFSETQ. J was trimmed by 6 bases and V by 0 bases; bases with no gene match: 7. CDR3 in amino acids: CASSLVTSGVADTQYF. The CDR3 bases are TGCGCCAGCAGCTTGGTTACTAGCGGGGTCGCCGATACGCAGTATTTT.

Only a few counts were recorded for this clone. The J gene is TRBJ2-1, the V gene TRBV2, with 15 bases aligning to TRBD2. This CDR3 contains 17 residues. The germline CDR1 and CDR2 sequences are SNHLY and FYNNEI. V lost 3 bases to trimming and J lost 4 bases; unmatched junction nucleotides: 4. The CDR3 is CASSEGLAGGPYNEQFF. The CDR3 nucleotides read TGTGCCAGCAGTGAGGGACTAGCGGGGGGACCTTACAATGAGCAGTTCTTC.